This record looks at one T cell receptor (beta chain) sequence and its context. The source of the sample is a study of blood T cell repertoires in COVID-19. Across the whole study: COVID-19 samples, acute and convalescent, were from the United States, Italy and Spain.

Seattle patients were enrolled during active infection and followed longitudinally. Clones were read by immunoSEQ multiplex PCR, and TCRdb kept only the in-frame ones, dropping some. The data contain approximately 190,000 clones, 82% of them singletons. Looked up from germline, CDR1 is SGHVS and CDR2 is FQNEAQ. Trimming shortened V by 4 bases and J by 2 bases, and 21 bases separated the two germline ends. CDR3 length: 17 amino acids. The chain employs TRBV7-8 and TRBJ2-7, with a possible D match to TRBD1 (5 bases). Source material: peripheral blood. The TCR was taken from a woman aged 55-69 years with COVID-19, enrolled during active disease. The CDR3 DNA sequence: TGTGCCAGCAGCTCAATATTCGACAGCACCCCTCCCTACGAGCAGTACTTC. This encodes CASSSIFDSTPPYEQYF.